One sample yielded the 9 T cell receptor beta chains listed below, sequenced in a study of cytomegalovirus exposure and HLA in healthy donors. 60 Vbeta and 13 Jbeta primers were used in PCR. Using immunoSEQ multiplex PCR, the repertoire was profiled, and TCRdb retains in-frame clones only, with some absent. The table has about 130,000 clones, around 77% seen once. Sequencing was carried out using PBMCs. These receptors all come from a woman in her thirties or forties in good health and CMV-seropositive.

The chain has TRBV21-1 and TRBJ2-1; TRBD2 is taken as the D call from the table, unchecked against the DNA. TRBV21-1 is listed as a pseudogene. The CDR3 length is 16 residues. The CDR3 DNA reads as TGTGCCAGCAGCAAAAAAAGCGGGAGGGCCGACAATGAGCAGTTCTTC. Protein: CASSKKSGRADNEQFF.

This chain uses TRBV4-1 with TRBJ2-7, with a possible D match to TRBD2 (5 bases). Germline CDR1 is MGHRA and CDR2 is YSYEKL. The V gene lost 3 bases and the J gene lost 0 bases, with 9 bases spanning the gap. The CDR3 is made up of 14 amino acids. CDR3 sequence: CASSHWTPSYEQYF. The DNA of the CDR3 is TGCGCCAGCAGCCACTGGACTCCCTCCTACGAGCAGTACTTC.

The V and J genes are TRBV9 and TRBJ2-7; D is uncertain. V lost 0 bases and J 7 bases, leaving 20 bases between the germline ends. The germline CDR1 and CDR2 sequences are SGDLS and YYNGEE. This CDR3 region has 16 residues. CDR3 nucleotide sequence: TGTGCCAGCAGCGTAGGGTTAGTAGCTACTACGAGTGAGCAGTACTTC. Protein: CASSVGLVATTSEQYF.

This clone has more than one count but fewer than ten. J is TRBJ2-6 and V is TRBV28, with a possible D match to TRBD1 (6 bases). Trimming stripped 6 bases from V and 0 bases from J, with 15 bases between. There are 17 residues in the CDR3. Looked up from germline, CDR1 is MDHEN and CDR2 is SYDVKM. The CDR3 loop reads CASSLIGGSSGANVLTF. CDR3 bases: TGTGCCAGCAGCCTAATTGGGGGCAGCTCTGGGGCCAACGTCCTGACTTTC.

This chain joins TRBV27 and TRBJ2-7; 9 bases line up with TRBD2. The junction had 7 bases not matched to a gene; V was cut back by 8 bases and J by 5 bases. The germline V gene encodes CDR1 MNHEY and CDR2 SMNVEV (reference sequence). The length of the CDR3 is 13 residues. The CDR3 loop is CASGTSNVNEQYF. CDR3 sequence (DNA): TGTGCCAGCGGGACTAGCAACGTCAACGAGCAGTACTTC.

This clone occurred once. The V and J genes are TRBV6-5 and TRBJ2-1; no firm D call. The V end lost 2 bases, the J end lost 10 bases, and 12 bases lay between the germline ends. The CDR3 extends over 13 amino acids. Germline loops: CDR1 MNHEY, CDR2 SVGAGI. This CDR3 is CASSYHSVGEQFF. In nucleotides, the CDR3 is TGTGCCAGCAGTTACCACAGTGTAGGAGAGCAGTTCTTC.

The chain carries TRBV19 and TRBJ2-7, with D unclear. The CDR3 has 16 amino acids. Trimming left V 5 bases short and J 5 bases short, with 22 bases between. Germline assignment: CDR1 LNHDA and CDR2 SQIVND (reference sequence). CDR3 amino acids: CASSAQVRVTRNEQYF. For the CDR3, the DNA is TGTGCCAGTAGTGCCCAGGTTCGAGTAACTCGGAACGAGCAGTACTTC.

The V call is TRBV2, the J call TRBJ2-3; TRBD2 agrees at 8 bases. V gave up 5 bases and J gave up 0 bases; unmatched junction bases: 4. The CDR3 length is 15 residues. Germline CDR1 SNHLY, CDR2 FYNNEI. The chain's CDR3 is CASSHPSGSTDTQYF. The CDR3 nucleotides read TGTGCCAGCAGTCACCCTAGCGGGAGCACAGATACGCAGTATTTT.

This clone was seen more than once but under ten times. The chain couples TRBV15 to TRBJ2-6; D ambiguous. This CDR3 region has 15 residues. Between the trimmed V and J ends, which lost 0 bases and 0 bases, there was a span of 3 bases. The V gene's germline CDR1 is LNHNV and CDR2 YYDKDF (reference sequence). CDR3 coding DNA: TGTGCCACCAGCAGAGAGAGCTCTGGGGCCAACGTCCTGACTTTC. Amino acid sequence: CATSRESSGANVLTF.